Each of the 6 T cell receptor beta chains below was sequenced from the same sample in a study of T-cell reconstitution after alpha-beta-depleted transplantation in children. As it was prepared, the TCRbeta library received unique molecular identifiers. TCRdb reprocessed the PCR reads via MiXCR and lists one record per CDR3 protein. The table records 490,000 or so distinct CDR3 sequences, around 12% of them present only once. The material was PBMCs from the stem cell graft donor, obtained from the stem cell graft. These receptors all come from a human donor who donated a stem cell graft to a child with combined immunodeficiency.

This clonotype was counted ten times or more. The chain recombines TRBV20-1 with TRBJ1-4; tentatively, D is TRBD1 (5 bases). CDR1 and CDR2 from the germline V gene are DFQATT and SNEGSKA (reference sequence). The germline V and J ends were trimmed by 4 bases and 2 bases, with 5 bases remaining between them. The CDR3 has 12 amino acids. CDR3 in DNA: TGCAGTGCTAAGGGGACTAATGAAAAACTGTTTTTT. Residues: CSAKGTNEKLFF.

This chain joins TRBV12-3 or TRBV12-4 and TRBJ1-1; D gene uncertain. The V and J ends lost 5 bases and 4 bases respectively, with 11 bases between them. This CDR3 has 13 residues. CDR3 amino acids: CASSPSRVTEAFF. CDR3 nucleotides: TGTGCCAGCAGTCCGAGTAGGGTCACTGAAGCTTTCTTT.

The table lists this clonotype with many counts. The V call is TRBV29-1, the J call TRBJ2-1, with 8 bases identical to TRBD2. The germline gives CDR1 SQVTM, CDR2 ANQGSEA. The CDR3 loop spans 14 amino acids. The ends lost 7 bases at V and 0 bases at J; junction bases unmatched: 5. The CDR3 here is CSARSGASYNEQFF. CDR3 DNA sequence: TGCAGCGCACGTAGCGGGGCCTCCTACAATGAGCAGTTCTTC.

The V call is TRBV5-5, the J call TRBJ1-1; D call uncertain. This CDR3 is 14 amino acids long. Germline V gene data show CDR1 as SGHKS and CDR2 as YYEKEE (reference sequence). Trimming left V 0 bases short and J 3 bases short, with 9 bases between. The CDR3 DNA is TGTGCCAGCAGCTTGGGGATCGGGTACACTGAAGCTTTCTTT. Translated, it gives CASSLGIGYTEAFF.

The chain couples TRBV7-2 to TRBJ1-3, with a weak D call TRBD1 (5 bases). V dropped 1 base and J dropped 3 bases, with 10 bases sitting between them. This CDR3 region has 15 residues. Germline V CDR1 and CDR2: SGHTA, FQGNSA. The CDR3 DNA reads as TGTGCCAGCAGCTTAGTGAGCAGGGTTGGAAACACCATATATTTT. Amino acid sequence: CASSLVSRVGNTIYF.

This clonotype was observed a handful of times. The chain recombines TRBV7-2 with TRBJ1-1, with 8 bases that match TRBD1. V lost 1 base and J lost 6; bases outside the gene matches: 13. The CDR3 covers 17 residues. Germline V lookup: CDR1 SGHTA, CDR2 FQGNSA. The DNA of the CDR3 is TGTGCCAGCAGCTTAGGTGTGGCAGGGGGCTATTTTGCTGAAGCTTTCTTT. This sequence encodes CASSLGVAGGYFAEAFF.